Below, 13 T cell receptor beta chains from the same sample are listed, as sequenced in a study of graft-versus-host responses after intestinal transplantation. The table came from immunoSEQ multiplex PCR; TCRdb's copy has only in-frame clones and leaves some out. This sample has 85,000 to 100,000 clones; about 90% occur once, and the top ten carry around 0.067%. Their antigen targets remain unknown. The sample consisted of unstimulated CD8+ T cells sorted from spleen or lymph node cells, taken before transplant. The receptors here all came from a human donor who was the organ donor for an intestinal transplant.

As DNA, the CDR3 is TGTGCCAGCACAACAGTAGGAGAGACCCAGTACTTC. Its protein product is CASTTVGETQYF. The chain recombines TRBV28 with TRBJ2-5, with D hard to call. Trimming cost V 7 bases and J 4 bases, with 10 bases left between them. The CDR3 is made up of 12 amino acids. Germline V lookup: CDR1 MDHEN, CDR2 SYDVKM. The variable domain in full, completed from reference TRBV28 and TRBJ2-5, reads DVKVTQSSRYLVKRTGEKVFLECVQDMDHENMFWYRQDPGLGLRLIYFSYDVKMKEKGDIPEGYSVSREKKERFSLILESASTNQTSMYLCASTTVGETQYFGPGTRLLVL.

This clone was recorded once. This rearrangement joins TRBV5-5 to TRBJ2-5, with 7 bases that match TRBD2. CDR1 and CDR2 from the germline V gene are SGHKS and YYEKEE (reference sequence). With 3 bases clipped from V and 0 bases from J, the junction kept 17 bases outside the gene matches. CDR3 length: 19 residues. The CDR3 region is CASSWGGEVIGGNQETQYF. Here the CDR3 DNA reads TGTGCCAGCAGCTGGGGTGGGGAGGTGATCGGGGGGAACCAAGAGACCCAGTACTTC. Filled out from reference TRBV5-5 and TRBJ2-5, the complete variable domain reads DAGVTQSPTHLIKTRGQQVTLRCSPISGHKSVSWYQQVLGQGPQFIFQYYEKEERGRGNFPDRFSARQFPNYSSELNVNALLLGDSALYLCASSWGGEVIGGNQETQYFGPGTRLLVL.

The chain carries TRBV7-9 and TRBJ2-1; tentative D call: TRBD2 (6 bases). The germline V gene encodes CDR1 SEHNR and CDR2 FQNEAQ (reference sequence). The CDR3 consists of 14 residues. V was shortened by 3 bases and J by 2 bases, with 8 bases between the two germline ends. This chain's CDR3 is CASSFSGTYNEQFF. CDR3 sequence (DNA): TGTGCCAGCAGCTTTAGCGGAACCTACAATGAGCAGTTCTTC.

This chain connects TRBV10-1 to TRBJ2-3; a possible D gene is TRBD2 (6 bases). Trimming removed 6 bases at V and 0 bases at J, with 10 bases between. CDR1 and CDR2 (germline): WNHNN, SYGVQD (reference sequence). The CDR3 consists of 14 residues. CDR3 sequence reads: CASSESGSTDTQYF. The CDR3, as DNA: TGCGCCAGCAGCGAAAGCGGGAGCACAGATACGCAGTATTTT.

The chain employs TRBV13 and TRBJ2-7; tentative D call: TRBD2 (5 bases). The germline gives CDR1 PRHDT, CDR2 FYEKMQ (reference sequence). The germline V and J ends were trimmed by 3 bases and 2 bases, with 17 bases remaining between them. The CDR3 covers 16 residues. The CDR3: CASSFWRRHATYEQYF. The CDR3 nucleotides read TGTGCCAGCAGCTTCTGGAGGCGACATGCGACCTACGAGCAGTACTTC.

The CDR3 loop is CASSPSVSLAGKTPKINEQFF. Here the CDR3 DNA reads TGTGCCAGTAGTCCGAGTGTTTCGCTAGCGGGGAAGACACCGAAGATCAATGAGCAGTTCTTC. The genes are TRBV19 and TRBJ2-1; 9 bases agree with TRBD2. The CDR3 is made up of 21 amino acids. Unmatched junction bases numbered 26, after V lost 5 bases and J lost 6 bases. In germline, CDR1 is LNHDA, CDR2 SQIVND (reference sequence).

The table lists this clone with a count of one. The CDR3 DNA follows: TGTGCCAGCAGTACGGGGGATACGGATACGCAGTATTTT. It specifies CASSTGDTDTQYF. The rearrangement uses TRBV28 and TRBJ2-3, with D perhaps TRBD2 (6 bases). The CDR3 loop spans 13 amino acids. The V end was cut by 5 bases, the J end by 6 bases, with 12 bases between. Looked up from germline, CDR1 is MDHEN and CDR2 is SYDVKM.

V and J are TRBV13 and TRBJ2-3, with 7 positions matching TRBD1. CDR1 PRHDT and CDR2 FYEKMQ come from the germline V gene (reference sequence). CDR3 length equals 17 residues. The V gene end was trimmed by 8 bases and the J gene end by 1 base; junction bases not matched to a gene: 15. The CDR3 region is CASGQFSGQRRTDTQYF. The DNA for the CDR3 is TGTGCCAGCGGGCAATTTTCGGGACAGCGACGCACAGATACGCAGTATTTT. Supplemented by reference TRBV13 and TRBJ2-3, the full variable domain reads AAGVIQSPRHLIKEKRETATLKCYPIPRHDTVYWYQQGPGQDPQFLISFYEKMQSDKGSIPDRFSAQQFSDYHSELNMSSLELGDSALYFCASGQFSGQRRTDTQYFGPGTRLTVL.

The chain employs TRBV28 and TRBJ1-2, with a tentative D call TRBD1 (5 bases). From germline, CDR1 is MDHEN and CDR2 SYDVKM. Trimming pared 5 bases from V and 2 bases from J, leaving 15 bases between. The CDR3 contains 15 residues. CDR3 in amino acids: CASSLRGSENYGYTF. The CDR3 bases are TGTGCCAGCAGTCTCCGGGGGAGTGAGAACTATGGCTACACCTTC.

A note on this clone: The same CDR3 also results from other DNA sequences found in this sample. This chain joins TRBV9 and TRBJ2-5; 8 bases are a match to TRBD2. This CDR3 is built from 13 residues. Germline CDR1 is SGDLS and CDR2 is YYNGEE. J lost 5 bases, V lost 0 bases, and 0 bases had no gene match. The CDR3 DNA sequence: TGTGCCAGCAGCGTAGCTAGCGGGGAGACCCAGTACTTC. It yields the protein CASSVASGETQYF. Supplemented by reference TRBV9 and TRBJ2-5, the full variable domain reads DSGVTQTPKHLITATGQRVTLRCSPRSGDLSVYWYQQSLDQGLQFLIQYYNGEERAKGNILERFSAQQFPDLHSELNLSSLELGDSALYFCASSVASGETQYFGPGTRLLVL.

In its sample, this clone was seen once. V is TRBV29-1 and J is TRBJ2-1; 8 nucleotides agree with TRBD1. The CDR3 has 13 amino acids. Trimming cost V 7 bases and J 4 bases; bases outside gene matches: 6. In germline, CDR1 is SQVTM, CDR2 ANQGSEA. This CDR3 is CSAGRDRYNEQFF. DNA for the CDR3: TGCAGCGCCGGCCGGGACAGGTACAATGAGCAGTTCTTC.

This chain joins TRBV7-6 and TRBJ2-7; TRBD2 matches at 9 bases. With 1 base clipped from V and 6 bases from J, the junction kept 7 bases outside the gene matches. CDR1 is SGHVS, CDR2 FNYEAQ, per germline. The CDR3 totals 15 residues. CDR3 residues: CASSLGASGMGEQYF. CDR3 DNA sequence: TGTGCCAGCAGCTTAGGTGCTAGCGGGATGGGCGAGCAGTACTTC.

The rearrangement links TRBV2 to TRBJ1-4, with 8 bases that match TRBD1. The length of the CDR3 is 15 residues. V shed 5 bases and J 5 bases; nucleotides not matched to a gene: 7. Germline CDR1 SNHLY, CDR2 FYNNEI. The CDR3 DNA follows: TGTGCCAGCAGTAGTACGACAGGGGAAAATGAAAAACTGTTTTTT. Encoded protein: CASSSTTGENEKLFF.